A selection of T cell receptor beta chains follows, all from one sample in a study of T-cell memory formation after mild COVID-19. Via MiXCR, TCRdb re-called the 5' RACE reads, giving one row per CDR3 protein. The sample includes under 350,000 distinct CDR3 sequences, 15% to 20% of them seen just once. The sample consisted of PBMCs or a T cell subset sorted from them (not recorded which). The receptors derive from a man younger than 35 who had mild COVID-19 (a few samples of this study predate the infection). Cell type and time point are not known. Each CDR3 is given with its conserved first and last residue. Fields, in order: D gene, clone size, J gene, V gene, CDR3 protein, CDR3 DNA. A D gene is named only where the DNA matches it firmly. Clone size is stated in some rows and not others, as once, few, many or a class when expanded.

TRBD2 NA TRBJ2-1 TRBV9 CASSVAGTGGYISEQFF TGTGCCAGCAGCGTAGCTGGAACGGGGGGGTATATTAGTGAGCAGTTCTTC
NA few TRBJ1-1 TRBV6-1 CASSGGRIRNTEAFF TGTGCCAGCAGTGGGGGGCGAATCAGGAACACTGAAGCTTTCTTT
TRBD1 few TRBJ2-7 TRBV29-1 CSVEDSVRGPYEQYF TGCAGCGTTGAAGATTCAGTCAGGGGGCCCTACGAGCAGTACTTC
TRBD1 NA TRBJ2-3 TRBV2 CASKGHTGVSTDTQYF TGTGCCAGCAAGGGCCATACAGGGGTTTCCACAGATACGCAGTATTTT
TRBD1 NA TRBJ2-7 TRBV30 CAGGAGQGVDEQYF TGTGCCGGGGGGGCGGGACAGGGTGTTGACGAGCAGTACTTC
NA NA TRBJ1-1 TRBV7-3 CASSLTPGGVEAFF TGTGCCAGCAGCCTAACCCCGGGGGGCGTAGAAGCTTTCTTT
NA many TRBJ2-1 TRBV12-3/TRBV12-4 CASRPGSLNEQFF TGTGCCAGTCGCCCGGGCAGCCTGAATGAGCAGTTCTTC
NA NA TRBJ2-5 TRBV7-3 CASSLMSSSETQYF TGTGCCAGCAGCTTAATGTCCTCCTCGGAGACCCAGTACTTC
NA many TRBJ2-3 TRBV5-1 CASSLGQGVSTDTQYF TGCGCCAGCAGCTTGGGCCAGGGTGTTTCGACAGATACGCAGTATTTT
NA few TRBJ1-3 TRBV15 CATSSRLGISGNTIYF TGTGCCACCAGCAGTCGACTCGGGATTTCTGGAAACACCATATATTTT
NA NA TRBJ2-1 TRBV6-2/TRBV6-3 CASRFTGSNEQFF TGTGCCAGCAGATTCACAGGTTCTAATGAGCAGTTCTTC
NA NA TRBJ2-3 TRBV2 CASMGGGGARDTQYF TGTGCCAGTATGGGAGGTGGGGGGGCCAGGGATACGCAGTATTTT
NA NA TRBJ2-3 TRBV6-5 CASSILYNQPDTQYF TGTGCCAGCAGTATCCTTTATAATCAGCCAGATACGCAGTATTTT
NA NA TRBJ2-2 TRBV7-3 CASSPDSSNTGELFF TGTGCCAGCAGCCCGGACAGCTCGAACACCGGGGAGCTGTTTTTT
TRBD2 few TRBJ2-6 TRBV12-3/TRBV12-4 CASSFRVGLAGPGANVLTF TGTGCCAGCAGTTTTAGGGTGGGACTAGCGGGGCCTGGGGCCAACGTCCTGACTTTC
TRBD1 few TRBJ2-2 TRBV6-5 CASSYSLPGQPNTGELFF TGTGCCAGCAGTTACTCACTGCCGGGACAGCCGAACACCGGGGAGCTGTTTTTT
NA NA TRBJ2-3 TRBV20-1 CSARASGRVGGTDTQYF TGCAGTGCTAGAGCATCAGGCAGGGTAGGGGGCACAGATACGCAGTATTTT
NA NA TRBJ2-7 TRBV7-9 CASSLWTDSYEQYF TGTGCCAGCAGCCTATGGACAGACTCCTACGAGCAGTACTTC
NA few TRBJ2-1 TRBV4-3 CASSQGGVPRDEQFF TGCGCCAGCAGCCAAGGGGGGGTCCCAAGGGATGAGCAGTTCTTC
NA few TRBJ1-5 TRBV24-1 CATSEGDQPQHF TGTGCCACCAGTGAGGGGGATCAGCCCCAGCATTTT